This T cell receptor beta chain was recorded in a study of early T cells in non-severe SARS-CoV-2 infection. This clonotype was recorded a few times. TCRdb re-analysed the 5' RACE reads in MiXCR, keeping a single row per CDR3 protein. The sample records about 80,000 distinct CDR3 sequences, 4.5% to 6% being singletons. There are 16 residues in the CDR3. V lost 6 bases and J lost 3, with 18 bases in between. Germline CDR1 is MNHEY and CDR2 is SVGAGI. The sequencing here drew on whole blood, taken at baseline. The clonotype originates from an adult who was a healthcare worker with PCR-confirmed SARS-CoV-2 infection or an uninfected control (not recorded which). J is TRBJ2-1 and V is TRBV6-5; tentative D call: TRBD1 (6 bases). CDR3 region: CASRRTASGVYNEQFF. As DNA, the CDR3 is TGTGCCAGCAGGCGGACAGCATCGGGCGTCTACAATGAGCAGTTCTTC.